Sequencing of this T cell receptor beta chain was carried out in a study of T cells after yellow fever vaccination. A process of 5'RACE template switching, which added a universal primer site and UMIs, was used to make TCR cDNA. One entry per CDR3 protein results from TCRdb running MiXCR on the 5' RACE reads. The profile shows about 75,000 distinct CDR3 sequences, around 7.7% of them singletons. The sample holds many counts of this clonotype. The junction shows a germline mismatch at one end, possibly a read error. The germline V gene has CDR1 GTSNPN and CDR2 SVGIG (reference sequence). This CDR3 is 13 amino acids long.

The TCR originated in a man aged 18 to 30 who received the YFV17D yellow fever vaccine. The rearrangement joins TRBV30 to TRBJ2-1; TRBD2 matches at 14 bases. Sequences were derived from CD8+ T cells sorted from PBMCs, sampled roughly 10 days after the first yellow fever vaccination. CDR3 nucleotides: TGTGCCTGGAGTGAGACTAGCGGGGGGGCCTGGATCTTC. Translating gives CAWSETSGGAWIF. The whole variable domain, remainder taken from reference TRBV30 and TRBJ2-1, is SQTIHQWPATLVQPVGSPLSLECTVEGTSNPNLYWYRQAAGRGLQLLFYSVGIGQISSEVPQNLSASRPQDRQFILSSKKLLLSDSGFYLCAWSETSGGAWIFGPGTRLTVL.